These 15 T cell receptor beta chains were sequenced from one sample in a study of shared clonotypes between healthy human individuals. The data were produced by immunoSEQ multiplex PCR, yet TCRdb's version contains in-frame clones alone and is incomplete. The sample records 2 million to 2.5 million clones, more than 90% being singletons. Sequenced: naive CD4+ T cells sorted from blood. Noted subset: CD45RA+ positively selected. The receptor set was obtained from a young man in good health.

As regards this clone: Other nucleotide sequences in the sample specify the same CDR3. The CDR3 reads CASSVGVYNEQFF. CDR3 bases: TGTGCCAGCAGCGTGGGCGTCTACAATGAGCAGTTCTTC. The chain combines TRBV9 with TRBJ2-1; D not certain. Germline CDR1 reads SGDLS; CDR2 reads YYNGEE. The CDR3 covers 13 residues. Trimming took 2 bases from V and 3 from J, leaving 6 bases between them.

The chain carries TRBV28 and TRBJ2-7; D is perhaps TRBD1 (5 bases). Germline V gives CDR1 MDHEN, CDR2 SYDVKM. This CDR3 comprises 17 residues. The germline V and J ends were trimmed by 5 bases and 0 bases, with 20 bases remaining between them. CDR3 in DNA: TGTGCCAGCAGTCTCAACCCGACAGCCTCCAGCTCCTACGAGCAGTACTTC. This gives the protein CASSLNPTASSSYEQYF.

About this clone: The same CDR3 arises from other DNA sequences in this sample as well. The J gene is TRBJ1-5, the V gene TRBV11-2; no clear D gene. CDR3 length: 13 residues. V lost 4 bases and J 2 bases, leaving 6 bases between the germline ends. Germline CDR1 is SGHAT and CDR2 is FQNNGV. The CDR3 coding sequence is TGTGCCAGCAGCTCACAAGGCAATCAGCCCCAGCATTTT. It is translated as CASSSQGNQPQHF.

The rearrangement uses TRBV18 and TRBJ2-2, with 7 bases identical to TRBD1. From germline, CDR1 is KGHSH and CDR2 LQKENI. CDR3 length: 15 residues. Trimming at V came to 4 bases and at J to 1 base, leaving 3 bases not matched to a gene. The DNA of the CDR3 is TGTGCCAGCTCACGACAGGGTCAGAACACCGGGGAGCTGTTTTTT. As protein: CASSRQGQNTGELFF.

In its sample, this clone was seen once. The J gene is TRBJ2-5, the V gene TRBV7-9; tentatively, D is TRBD2 (5 bases). CDR3 length: 17 residues. Germline values: CDR1 SEHNR, CDR2 FQNEAQ (reference sequence). Deletions cut 2 bases from V and 2 bases from J, with 18 bases between. The CDR3 DNA reads as TGTGCCAGCAGCTTAACGGAAATCTTAGGCGGGCAAGAGACCCAGTACTTC. Its protein product is CASSLTEILGGQETQYF.

The gene calls are TRBV5-4 and TRBJ1-5; TRBD1 might be the D (5 bases). This CDR3 is built from 14 residues. The germline V gene has CDR1 SGHNT and CDR2 YYREEE (reference sequence). Trimming removed 2 bases at V and 0 bases at J, with 6 bases between. Written as DNA, the CDR3 is TGTGCCAGCAGCTTAAGGGGTAGCAATCAGCCCCAGCATTTT. This gives the protein CASSLRGSNQPQHF.

V gene TRBV5-1 combines with J gene TRBJ1-1; D unresolved. The germline V gene has CDR1 SGHRS and CDR2 YFSETQ. There are 14 residues in the CDR3. The germline V and J ends were trimmed by 0 bases and 5 bases, with 11 bases remaining between them. For the CDR3, the DNA is TGCGCCAGCAGCTTGGCCCTGGGGATGACTGAAGCTTTCTTT. This codes for CASSLALGMTEAFF.

V and J are TRBV7-9 and TRBJ1-1; possibly TRBD1 for D (5 bases). CDR3 length: 15 amino acids. From germline, CDR1 is SEHNR and CDR2 FQNEAQ (reference sequence). Trimming took off 5 bases at V and 4 bases at J, with 17 bases between the two ends. CDR3 residues: CASSHDAGWATEAFF. CDR3 coding DNA: TGTGCCAGCAGCCACGACGCAGGGTGGGCCACTGAAGCTTTCTTT.

A word on this clone: The junction and the germline gene differ at one end; a read error may be behind it. The CDR3 DNA reads as TGTGCTAGCAGCCCAATAACCTTACAAGAGACCCAGTACTTC. Its protein is CASSPITLQETQYF. This sequence joins TRBV7-7 and TRBJ2-5; D not certain. There are 14 residues in the CDR3. CDR1 SSHAT and CDR2 FNYEAQ come from the germline V gene (reference sequence).

The CDR3 DNA reads TGCGCCAGCAGCTTGGTACGAGGGGACTCGGGGTACGAGCAGTACTTC. This sequence encodes CASSLVRGDSGYEQYF. The chain links TRBV5-1 to TRBJ2-7, with D perhaps TRBD2 (6 bases). The CDR3 is 16 amino acids. Germline V gene lookup returns CDR1 SGHRS and CDR2 YFSETQ. Trimming cost V 0 bases and J 4 bases, with 17 bases left between them.

This clone was counted once. The chain links TRBV7-2 to TRBJ1-1; the D is unclear. CDR1 is SGHTA and CDR2 is FQGNSA in the germline V gene. The CDR3 length is 13 residues. Deletions cut 3 bases from V and 3 bases from J, with 8 bases between. Written as DNA, the CDR3 is TGTGCCAGCAGCTTGGCGGTGGACACTGAAGCTTTCTTT. Encoded protein: CASSLAVDTEAFF.

V usage is TRBV19 and J usage is TRBJ1-5; no clear D. Trimming removed 7 bases at V and 2 bases at J, with 15 bases between. This CDR3 is built from 15 residues. CDR1 is LNHDA, CDR2 SQIVND, per germline (reference sequence). The CDR3 sequence: CASNVGSGGNQPQHF. The DNA for the CDR3 is TGTGCCAGTAATGTCGGATCCGGCGGCAATCAGCCCCAGCATTTT.

The rearrangement joins TRBV18 to TRBJ1-2; a possible D gene is TRBD1 (5 bases). Germline assignment: CDR1 KGHSH and CDR2 LQKENI. Trimming took off 1 base at V and 8 bases at J, with 20 bases between the two ends. There are 16 residues in the CDR3. CDR3 residues: CASSPLVTGFGEGYTF. In DNA form, the CDR3 reads TGTGCCAGCTCACCACTGGTTACAGGATTCGGAGAGGGCTACACCTTC.

CDR3 in amino acids: CASSFSGMNTEAFF. CDR3 in DNA: TGTGCCAGCAGCTTTTCAGGGATGAACACTGAAGCTTTCTTT. The chain joins TRBV5-5 to TRBJ1-1; TRBD1 is a possible D gene (5 bases). The V gene lost 2 bases and the J gene lost 0 bases, with 8 bases spanning the gap. Germline values: CDR1 SGHKS, CDR2 YYEKEE (reference sequence). The CDR3 covers 14 residues.

V usage is TRBV5-1 and J usage is TRBJ1-6; 8 bases fit TRBD1. Unmatched junction bases numbered 8, after V lost 3 bases and J lost 9 bases. The CDR3 runs 15 residues. Germline V lookup: CDR1 SGHRS, CDR2 YFSETQ. CDR3 in amino acids: CASSWEDRVRSPLHF. The CDR3 nucleotides read TGCGCCAGCAGCTGGGAGGACAGGGTCCGTTCACCCCTCCACTTT.